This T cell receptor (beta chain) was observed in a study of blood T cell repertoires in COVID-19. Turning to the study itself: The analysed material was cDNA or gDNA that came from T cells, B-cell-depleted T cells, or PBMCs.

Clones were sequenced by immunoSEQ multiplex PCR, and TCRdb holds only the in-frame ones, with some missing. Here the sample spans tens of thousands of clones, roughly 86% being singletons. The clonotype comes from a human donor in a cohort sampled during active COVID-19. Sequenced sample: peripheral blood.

Here the CDR3 reads CASRSVSSGNTIYF. The CDR3 DNA sequence: TGTGCCAGCAGGAGTGTGAGCTCTGGAAACACCATATATTTT. The gene calls are TRBV25-1 and TRBJ1-3; the D is unclear. The V end lost 6 bases, the J end lost 0 bases, and 9 bases lay between the germline ends. CDR1 and CDR2 from the germline V gene are MGHDK and SYGVNS. This CDR3 comprises 14 residues.